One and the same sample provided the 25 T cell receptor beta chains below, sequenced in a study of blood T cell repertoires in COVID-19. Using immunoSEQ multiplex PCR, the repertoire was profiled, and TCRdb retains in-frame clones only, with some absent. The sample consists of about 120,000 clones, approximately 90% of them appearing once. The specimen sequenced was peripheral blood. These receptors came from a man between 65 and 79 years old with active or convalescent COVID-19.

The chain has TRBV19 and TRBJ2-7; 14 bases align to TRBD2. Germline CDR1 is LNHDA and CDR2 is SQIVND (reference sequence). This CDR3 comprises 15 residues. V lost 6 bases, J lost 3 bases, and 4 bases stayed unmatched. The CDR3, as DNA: TGTGCCAGTAGCCCGACTAGCGGGAGGGACTACGAGCAGTACTTC. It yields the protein CASSPTSGRDYEQYF.

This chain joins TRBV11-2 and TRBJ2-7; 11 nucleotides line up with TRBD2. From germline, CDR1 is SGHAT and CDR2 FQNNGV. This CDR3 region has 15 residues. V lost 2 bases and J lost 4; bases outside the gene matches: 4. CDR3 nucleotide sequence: TGTGCCAGCAGCTTAACCGGGACTAGCGGATACGAGCAGTACTTC. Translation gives CASSLTGTSGYEQYF. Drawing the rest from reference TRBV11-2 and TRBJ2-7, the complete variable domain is EAGVAQSPRYKIIEKRQSVAFWCNPISGHATLYWYQQILGQGPKLLIQFQNNGVVDDSQLPKDRFSAERLKGVDSTLKIQPAKLEDSAVYLCASSLTGTSGYEQYFGPGTRLTVT.

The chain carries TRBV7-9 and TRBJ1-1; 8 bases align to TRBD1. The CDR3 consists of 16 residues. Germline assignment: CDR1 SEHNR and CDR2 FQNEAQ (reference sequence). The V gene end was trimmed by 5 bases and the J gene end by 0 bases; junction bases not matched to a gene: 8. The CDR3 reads CASSESDRVMNTEAFF. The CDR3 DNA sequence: TGTGCCAGCAGCGAATCGGACAGGGTGATGAACACTGAAGCTTTCTTT. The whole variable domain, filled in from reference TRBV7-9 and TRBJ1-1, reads DTGVSQNPRHKITKRGQNVTFRCDPISEHNRLYWYRQTLGQGPEFLTYFQNEAQLEKSRLLSDRFSAERPKGSFSTLEIQRTEQGDSAMYLCASSESDRVMNTEAFFGQGTRLTVV.

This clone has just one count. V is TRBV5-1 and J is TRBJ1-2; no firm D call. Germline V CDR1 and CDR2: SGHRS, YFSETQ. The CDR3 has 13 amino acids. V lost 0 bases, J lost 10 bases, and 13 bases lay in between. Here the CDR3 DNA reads TGCGCCAGCAGCTTGGTGGATGGAGGAGACTACACCTTC. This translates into CASSLVDGGDYTF.

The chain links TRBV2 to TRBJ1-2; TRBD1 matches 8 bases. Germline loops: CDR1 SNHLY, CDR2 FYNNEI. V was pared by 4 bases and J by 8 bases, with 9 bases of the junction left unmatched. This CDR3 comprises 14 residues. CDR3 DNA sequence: TGTGCCAGCAGTGTGGGGCAGGGGGCAGGCGGCTACACCTTC. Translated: CASSVGQGAGGYTF. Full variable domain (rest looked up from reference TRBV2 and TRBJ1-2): EPEVTQTPSHQVTQMGQEVILRCVPISNHLYFYWYRQILGQKVEFLVSFYNNEISEKSEIFDDQFSVERPDGSNFTLKIRSTKLEDSAMYFCASSVGQGAGGYTFGSGTRLTVV.

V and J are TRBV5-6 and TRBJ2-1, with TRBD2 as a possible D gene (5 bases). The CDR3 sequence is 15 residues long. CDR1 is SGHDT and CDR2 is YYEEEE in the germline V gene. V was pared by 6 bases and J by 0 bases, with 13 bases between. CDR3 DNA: TGTGCCAGCACCGTTACTAGAACCTCCTACAATGAGCAGTTCTTC. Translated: CASTVTRTSYNEQFF.

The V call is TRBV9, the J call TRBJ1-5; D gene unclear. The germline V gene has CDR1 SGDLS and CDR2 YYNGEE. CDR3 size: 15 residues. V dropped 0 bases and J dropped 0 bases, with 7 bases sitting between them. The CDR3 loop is CASSVGRDSNQPQHF. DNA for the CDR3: TGTGCCAGCAGCGTAGGGCGGGATAGCAATCAGCCCCAGCATTTT.

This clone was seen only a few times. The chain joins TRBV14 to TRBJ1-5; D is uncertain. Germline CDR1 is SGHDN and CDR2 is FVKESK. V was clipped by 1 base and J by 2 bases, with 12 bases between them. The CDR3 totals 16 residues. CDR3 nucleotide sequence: TGTGCCAGCAGCCAAGCAGGATCTAAAGGCAATCAGCCCCAGCATTTT. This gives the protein CASSQAGSKGNQPQHF.

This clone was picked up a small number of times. Here the CDR3 DNA reads TGTGCCAGCAGCCTAACCCCTAGCGGGAGGGACGAGCAGTACTTC. As protein: CASSLTPSGRDEQYF. This chain uses TRBV3-1 (or the pseudogene TRBV3-2) with TRBJ2-7, with TRBD2 matching over 12 bases. CDR3 length equals 15 residues. Germline lookup yields CDR1 LGHDT and CDR2 YNNKEL (reference sequence). V trimming: 4 bases; J trimming: 5 bases; junction bases outside the gene matches: 6.

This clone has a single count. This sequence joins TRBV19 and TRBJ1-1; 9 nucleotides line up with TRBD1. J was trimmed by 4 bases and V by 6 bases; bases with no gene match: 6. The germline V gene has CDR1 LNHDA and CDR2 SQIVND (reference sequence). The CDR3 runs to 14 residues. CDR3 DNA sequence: TGTGCCAGTAGGGGACAGGGTAGGGGCACTGAAGCTTTCTTT. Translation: CASRGQGRGTEAFF.

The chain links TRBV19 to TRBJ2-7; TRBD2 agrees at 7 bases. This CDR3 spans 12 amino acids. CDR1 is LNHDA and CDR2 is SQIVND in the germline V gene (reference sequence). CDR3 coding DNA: TGTGCAGCGGGGACCTGGGGACTCGAGCAGTACTTC. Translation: CAAGTWGLEQYF.

This CDR3 reads CASSIRLAGGPRSTQYF. CDR3 nucleotide sequence: TGTGCCAGTAGTATACGCCTAGCGGGAGGTCCAAGGAGTACGCAGTATTTT. The V gene is TRBV19, the J gene TRBJ2-3; 11 nucleotides match TRBD2. J lost 8 bases, V lost 2 bases, and 12 bases had no gene match. CDR1 and CDR2 (germline): LNHDA, SQIVND (reference sequence). The length of the CDR3 is 17 residues.

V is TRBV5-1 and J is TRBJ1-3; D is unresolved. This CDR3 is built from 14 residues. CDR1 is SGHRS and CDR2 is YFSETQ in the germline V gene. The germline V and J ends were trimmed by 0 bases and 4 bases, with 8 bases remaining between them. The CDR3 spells CASSLETSGNTIYF. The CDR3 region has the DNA TGCGCCAGCAGCTTGGAGACAAGCGGAAACACCATATATTTT.

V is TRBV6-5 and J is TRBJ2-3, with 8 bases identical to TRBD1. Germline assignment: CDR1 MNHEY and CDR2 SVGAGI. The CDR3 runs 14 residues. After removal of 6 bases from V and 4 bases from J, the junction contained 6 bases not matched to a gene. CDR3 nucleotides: TGTGCCAGCAGCATCGACAGGGGTGCAGATACGCAGTATTTT. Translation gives CASSIDRGADTQYF.

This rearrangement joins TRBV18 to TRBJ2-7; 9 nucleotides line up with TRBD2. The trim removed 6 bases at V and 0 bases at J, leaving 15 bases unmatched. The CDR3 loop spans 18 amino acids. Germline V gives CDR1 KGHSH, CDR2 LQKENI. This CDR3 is CASSYQEASGASSYEQYF. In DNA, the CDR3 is TGTGCCAGCTCGTACCAAGAGGCTAGCGGGGCCAGCTCCTACGAGCAGTACTTC.

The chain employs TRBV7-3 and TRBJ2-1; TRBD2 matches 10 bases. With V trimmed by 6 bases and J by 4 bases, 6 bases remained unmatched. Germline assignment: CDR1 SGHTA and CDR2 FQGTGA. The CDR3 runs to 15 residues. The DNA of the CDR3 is TGTGCCAGCAGTGCCGGACTAGCGGCTTACAATGAGCAGTTCTTC. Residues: CASSAGLAAYNEQFF.

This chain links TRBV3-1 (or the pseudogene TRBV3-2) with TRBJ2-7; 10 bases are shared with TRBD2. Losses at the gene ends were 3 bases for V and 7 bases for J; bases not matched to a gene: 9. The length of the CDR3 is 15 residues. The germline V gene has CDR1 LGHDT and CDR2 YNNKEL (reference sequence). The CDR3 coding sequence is TGTGCCAGCAGCCAGGCTCCCGGGACTAGCGATGAGCAGTACTTC. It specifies CASSQAPGTSDEQYF.

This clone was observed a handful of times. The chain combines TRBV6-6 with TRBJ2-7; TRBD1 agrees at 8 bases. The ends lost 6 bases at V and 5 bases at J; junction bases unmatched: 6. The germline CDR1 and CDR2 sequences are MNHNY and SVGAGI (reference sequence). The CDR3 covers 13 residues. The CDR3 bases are TGTGCCAGCAGGAGGCAGGGGGCTAACGAGCAGTACTTC. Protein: CASRRQGANEQYF.

The CDR3 region has the DNA TGTGCCAGCAACTCTGGGACTAGCGGGAGAGCTGCAGATACGCAGTATTTT. This gives the protein CASNSGTSGRAADTQYF. The chain joins TRBV28 to TRBJ2-3; 14 bases match TRBD2. This CDR3 has 17 residues. V trimming: 7 bases; J trimming: 4 bases; junction bases outside the gene matches: 10. Per the germline V gene, CDR1 is MDHEN and CDR2 is SYDVKM.

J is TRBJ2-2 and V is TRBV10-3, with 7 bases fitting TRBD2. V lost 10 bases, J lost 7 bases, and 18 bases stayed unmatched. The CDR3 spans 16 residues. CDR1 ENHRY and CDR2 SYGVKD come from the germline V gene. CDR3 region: CANSRTSNQNFGELFF. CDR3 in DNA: TGTGCCAACTCTAGGACTAGTAATCAAAACTTCGGGGAGCTGTTTTTT.

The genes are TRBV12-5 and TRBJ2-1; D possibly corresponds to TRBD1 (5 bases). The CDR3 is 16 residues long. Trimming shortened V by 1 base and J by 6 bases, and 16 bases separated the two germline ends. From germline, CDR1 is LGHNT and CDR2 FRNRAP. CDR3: CASGLAPDVGLNEQFF. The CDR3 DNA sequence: TGTGCTAGTGGTTTGGCCCCGGACGTGGGGCTCAATGAGCAGTTCTTC.

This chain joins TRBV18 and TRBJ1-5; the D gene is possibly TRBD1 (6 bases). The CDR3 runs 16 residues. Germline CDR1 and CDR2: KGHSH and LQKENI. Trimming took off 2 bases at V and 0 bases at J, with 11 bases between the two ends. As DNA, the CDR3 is TGTGCCAGCTCACCAACGGGGGGCGATAGCAATCAGCCCCAGCATTTT. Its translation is CASSPTGGDSNQPQHF.

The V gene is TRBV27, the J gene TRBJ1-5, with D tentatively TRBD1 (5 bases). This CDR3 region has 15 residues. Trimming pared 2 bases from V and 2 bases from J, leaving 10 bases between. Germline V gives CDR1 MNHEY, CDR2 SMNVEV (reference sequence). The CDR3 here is CASSLRGTGNQPQHF. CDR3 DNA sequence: TGTGCCAGCAGTTTACGGGGGACGGGCAATCAGCCCCAGCATTTT.

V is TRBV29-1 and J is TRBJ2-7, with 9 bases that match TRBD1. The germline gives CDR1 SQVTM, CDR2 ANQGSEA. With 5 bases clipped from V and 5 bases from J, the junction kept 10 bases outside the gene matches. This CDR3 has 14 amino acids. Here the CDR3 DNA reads TGCAGCGTTACGCCCCGGGACAGGGCCGACGAGCAGTACTTC. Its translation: CSVTPRDRADEQYF.

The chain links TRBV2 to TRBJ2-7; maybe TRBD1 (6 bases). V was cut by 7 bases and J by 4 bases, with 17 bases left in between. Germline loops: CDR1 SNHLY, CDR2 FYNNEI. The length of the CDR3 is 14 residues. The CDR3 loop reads CASKNTEGDYEQYF. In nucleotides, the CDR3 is TGTGCCAGCAAAAACACCGAGGGGGATTACGAGCAGTACTTC.